This TCR beta chain comes out of a study of blood T cell repertoires in COVID-19. In the study overall: Samples of COVID-19 (acute and convalescent) were obtained from the United States, Italy and Spain. From T cells, B-cell-depleted T cells, or PBMCs came the material, which was cDNA or gDNA.

Deletions cut 8 bases from V and 6 bases from J, with 11 bases between. The germline V gene encodes CDR1 MNHEY and CDR2 SVGAGI. The CDR3 runs 12 residues. Original processing notes: Reference gene primer amplification gave estimated nucleated cell counts. The assay was immunoSEQ multiplex PCR, and TCRdb's table has in-frame clones only and misses some. That table is the source of V, J and clone size, and D and trimming were worked out from the DNA. The sample includes some 190,000 clones, 75% to 85% of them seen just once. The chain joins TRBV6-5 to TRBJ2-1; possible D gene TRBD2, 5 bases. The sample was PBMCs or T cells enriched from blood (not recorded which). The receptor comes from a woman aged 50 to 60 with acute COVID-19. The CDR3 loop reads CASGGRGNEQFF. The CDR3 bases are TGTGCCAGCGGAGGACGGGGCAATGAGCAGTTCTTC.